These 30 T cell receptor beta chains were all obtained from the same sample, sequenced in a study of a mutant IDH1 vaccine in newly diagnosed glioma. Time point denoted: baseline, week 1 (first vaccination visit). Treatment in this sample: pre-vaccination baseline after standard-of-care therapy. Clones were sequenced by immunoSEQ multiplex PCR, and TCRdb holds only the in-frame ones, with some missing. The data show 98,000 or so clones, about 90% seen once. The specimen comprised PBMCs, sampled from a glioma patient treated with radiotherapy, temozolomide or both. Source of these receptors: a woman aged 50 to 65 with glioma.

This chain uses TRBV20-1 with TRBJ2-1; TRBD2 is a possible D gene (6 bases). Germline CDR1 and CDR2: DFQATT and SNEGSKA (reference sequence). Trimming left V 2 bases short and J 14 bases short, with 13 bases between. The CDR3 contains 11 residues. CDR3 loop: CSARPRLVEFF. For the CDR3, the DNA is TGCAGTGCTAGACCTCGACTAGTGGAGTTCTTC.

This sequence joins TRBV7-2 and TRBJ2-5, with D possibly being TRBD1 (7 bases). The CDR3 length is 16 residues. V lost 5 bases, J lost 1 base, and 17 bases lay in between. The germline V gene encodes CDR1 SGHTA and CDR2 FQGNSA. The CDR3, as DNA: TGTGCCAGCAGCCGTGCGGGACAGACTTCCCAAGAGACCCAGTACTTC. Encoded protein: CASSRAGQTSQETQYF.

The rearrangement links TRBV5-6 to TRBJ2-7; D is undetermined. The CDR3 spans 12 residues. Germline CDR1 reads SGHDT; CDR2 reads YYEEEE. The V gene lost 0 bases and the J gene lost 3 bases, with 4 bases spanning the gap. The CDR3 sequence is CASSLEDYEQYF. In DNA, the CDR3 is TGTGCCAGCAGCTTGGAAGACTACGAGCAGTACTTC.

V is TRBV5-1 and J is TRBJ2-7; 7 bases fit TRBD2. From germline, CDR1 is SGHRS and CDR2 YFSETQ. With 2 bases clipped from V and 2 bases from J, the junction kept 7 bases outside the gene matches. CDR3 length: 15 residues. The CDR3 sequence: CASSFGSSGTYEQYF. For the CDR3, the DNA is TGCGCCAGCAGCTTTGGCTCTAGCGGAACCTACGAGCAGTACTTC.

The chain has TRBV28 and TRBJ2-5, with 9 bases matching TRBD2. The CDR3 contains 17 residues. Germline values: CDR1 MDHEN, CDR2 SYDVKM. J lost 2 bases, V lost 3 bases, and 10 bases had no gene match. The CDR3 coding sequence is TGTGCCAGCAGTTTTTTGGTTGGGCGGGAGGGTCAAGAGACCCAGTACTTC. The encoded protein is CASSFLVGREGQETQYF.

This chain uses TRBV19 with TRBJ1-5; D gene uncertain. The V gene's germline CDR1 is LNHDA and CDR2 SQIVND (reference sequence). This CDR3 contains 13 residues. Trimming pared 3 bases from V and 4 bases from J, leaving 7 bases between. The CDR3: CASSMGQNQPQHF. CDR3 in DNA: TGTGCCAGTAGTATGGGTCAGAATCAGCCCCAGCATTTT.

This clone appeared once. This chain connects TRBV11-2 to TRBJ2-7, with D possibly being TRBD2 (5 bases). CDR3 length equals 12 residues. Trimming stripped 4 bases from V and 12 bases from J, with 16 bases between. Germline-derived CDR1 and CDR2 are SGHAT and FQNNGV. CDR3 in DNA: TGTGCCAGCAGCTCCGGGCGGCGGAGGTTGTACTTC. This sequence encodes CASSSGRRRLYF.

The chain employs TRBV28 and TRBJ1-4; D uncertain. CDR1 MDHEN and CDR2 SYDVKM come from the germline V gene. CDR3 length: 15 residues. Trimming cost V 4 bases and J 9 bases, with 18 bases left between them. The CDR3 reads CASSSLGGRVKKLFF. The DNA for the CDR3 is TGTGCCAGCAGTTCCCTAGGAGGGAGGGTTAAAAAACTGTTTTTT.

The chain recombines TRBV9 with TRBJ2-7; weak D call: TRBD1 (6 bases). The germline gives CDR1 SGDLS, CDR2 YYNGEE. V lost 0 bases and J lost 2, with 12 bases in between. The CDR3 sequence is 15 residues long. The chain's CDR3 is CASSVGSGQTYEQYF. CDR3 nucleotide sequence: TGTGCCAGCAGCGTAGGTTCAGGACAGACCTACGAGCAGTACTTC.

This clone was seen only a few times. This sequence joins TRBV27 and TRBJ1-1, with D possibly matching TRBD1 (5 bases). The germline V gene encodes CDR1 MNHEY and CDR2 SMNVEV (reference sequence). The CDR3 is 13 amino acids. V was trimmed by 9 bases and J by 0 bases, leaving 11 bases between them. In DNA form, the CDR3 reads TGTGCCAGTACCTACAGGTTGAACACTGAAGCTTTCTTT. It translates to CASTYRLNTEAFF.

The CDR3 coding sequence is TGTGCCAGCAGCCCGTTTGTGTCCAGCTACGAGCAGTACTTC. Its translation is CASSPFVSSYEQYF. V usage is TRBV11-1 and J usage is TRBJ2-7; the D is unclear. This CDR3 is 14 amino acids long. Germline CDR1 and CDR2: SGHAT and FQDESV (reference sequence). V was trimmed by 5 bases and J by 3 bases, leaving 14 bases between them.

The gene calls are TRBV10-1 and TRBJ1-2; D remains ambiguous. V dropped 0 bases and J dropped 8 bases, with 16 bases sitting between them. The germline V gene has CDR1 WNHNN and CDR2 SYGVQD (reference sequence). The CDR3 sequence is 15 residues long. The CDR3 DNA sequence: TGCGCCAGCAGTGAGTCTGCCGCTGGGAACGAAGGCTACACCTTC. This codes for CASSESAAGNEGYTF.

This chain links TRBV19 with TRBJ1-2; possible D gene TRBD1, 6 bases. CDR3 length: 15 amino acids. Germline values: CDR1 LNHDA, CDR2 SQIVND (reference sequence). With 5 bases removed from V and 2 bases from J, the gap between germline ends came to 15 bases. The CDR3 bases are TGTGCCAGTAGTTCAGGACAGTTCGTAAACTATGGCTACACCTTC. Translation gives CASSSGQFVNYGYTF.

The chain uses TRBV11-3 and TRBJ1-5, with TRBD1 matching over 9 bases. The J segment lost 1 base and the V segment lost 0 bases, leaving 7 bases of the junction unmatched. Germline CDR1 SGHNT, CDR2 YENEEA. The CDR3 spans 18 residues. The CDR3 spells CASSLDGTGRVSNQPQHF. CDR3 coding DNA: TGTGCCAGCAGCTTAGACGGGACAGGGAGGGTGAGCAATCAGCCCCAGCATTTT. Looking up the rest from reference TRBV11-3 and TRBJ1-5 gives the full variable domain: EAGVVQSPRYKIIEKKQPVAFWCNPISGHNTLYWYLQNLGQGPELLIRYENEEAVDDSQLPKDRFSAERLKGVDSTLKIQPAELGDSAVYLCASSLDGTGRVSNQPQHFGDGTRLSIL.

The chain joins TRBV19 to TRBJ2-1, with D perhaps TRBD1 or TRBD2 (6 bases each). The V gene lost 5 bases and the J gene lost 5 bases, with 13 bases spanning the gap. CDR3 length: 14 amino acids. Germline V gene sequence: CDR1 LNHDA, CDR2 SQIVND (reference sequence). CDR3 sequence reads: CASSQRGGNNEQFF. DNA of the CDR3: TGTGCCAGTAGTCAGAGAGGGGGGAACAATGAGCAGTTCTTC. Based on the CDR3 plus reference TRBV19 and TRBJ2-1, the full variable domain is DGGITQSPKYLFRKEGQNVTLSCEQNLNHDAMYWYRQDPGQGLRLIYYSQIVNDFQKGDIAEGYSVSREKKESFPLTVTSAQKNPTAFYLCASSQRGGNNEQFFGPGTRLTVL.

This chain links TRBV18 with TRBJ2-5, with D tentatively TRBD1 or TRBD2 (6 bases each). CDR1 is KGHSH and CDR2 is LQKENI in the germline V gene. This CDR3 comprises 13 residues. V lost 6 bases and J lost 4, with 12 bases in between. The CDR3 protein is CASSSGGGETQYF. The CDR3 DNA reads as TGTGCCAGCTCTAGCGGAGGGGGAGAGACCCAGTACTTC. The entire variable domain, with the rest obtained from reference TRBV18 and TRBJ2-5, is as follows: NAGVMQNPRHLVRRRGQEARLRCSPMKGHSHVYWYRQLPEEGLKFMVYLQKENIIDESGMPKERFSAEFPKEGPSILRIQQVVRGDSAAYFCASSSGGGETQYFGPGTRLLVL.

The genes are TRBV29-1 and TRBJ1-2; D is perhaps TRBD1 (5 bases). Germline V gene data show CDR1 as SQVTM and CDR2 as ANQGSEA. Trimming removed 7 bases at V and 0 bases at J, with 15 bases between. The CDR3 is 14 amino acids. CDR3 sequence: CSATGTETNYGYTF. CDR3 coding DNA: TGCAGCGCAACCGGGACGGAAACTAACTATGGCTACACCTTC.

This clone was observed a few times. The rearrangement links TRBV5-1 to TRBJ2-3; D unclear. Trimming removed 0 bases at V and 1 base at J, with 12 bases between. Germline loops: CDR1 SGHRS, CDR2 YFSETQ. The CDR3 length is 16 residues. CDR3 DNA: TGCGCCAGCAGCTTGGACGCCTCCAGAGGCACAGATACGCAGTATTTT. Its translation is CASSLDASRGTDTQYF.

The CDR3: CASSLGGRNTEAFF. The CDR3 bases are TGCGCCAGCAGCTTGGGAGGGAGGAACACTGAAGCTTTCTTT. The J gene is TRBJ1-1, the V gene TRBV5-1; no firm D call. Germline CDR1 SGHRS, CDR2 YFSETQ. Trimming left V 0 bases short and J 1 base short, with 7 bases between. The CDR3 spans 14 residues.

The chain joins TRBV7-3 to TRBJ1-2; no reliable D call. CDR1 is SGHTA and CDR2 is FQGTGA in the germline V gene. V was clipped by 1 base and J by 7 bases, with 10 bases between them. This CDR3 is 13 amino acids long. The CDR3 loop is CASSLMADGGYTF. CDR3 nucleotides: TGTGCCAGCAGCTTAATGGCGGATGGTGGCTACACCTTC.

The chain carries TRBV6-5 and TRBJ2-7; weak D call: TRBD2 (6 bases). CDR1 and CDR2 from the germline V gene are MNHEY and SVGAGI. The CDR3 length is 12 residues. V was trimmed by 4 bases and J by 6 bases, leaving 10 bases between them. In nucleotides, the CDR3 is TGTGCCAGCAGTTCAGGGACTCTCGAGCAGTACTTC. Protein: CASSSGTLEQYF.

This clone came up once. The V and J genes are TRBV7-3 and TRBJ2-1; 7 nucleotides agree with TRBD2. After removal of 5 bases from V and 0 bases from J, the junction contained 7 bases not matched to a gene. The CDR3 is made up of 16 amino acids. Germline CDR1 is SGHTA and CDR2 is FQGTGA. The CDR3 DNA follows: TGTGCCAGCAGCCCACAAGCGGGGTCCTCCTACAATGAGCAGTTCTTC. Protein product: CASSPQAGSSYNEQFF.

Only one count was recorded for this clone. The chain joins TRBV10-1 to TRBJ2-3, with D unclear. Germline lookup yields CDR1 WNHNN and CDR2 SYGVQD (reference sequence). Trimming cost V 2 bases and J 3 bases, with 12 bases left between them. This CDR3 has 15 amino acids. CDR3 coding DNA: TGCGCCAGCAGTGAGGCCAGTGGTCGGACAGATACGCAGTATTTT. Translating gives CASSEASGRTDTQYF.

This clone appeared a few times. This CDR3 is CAIKGGGYRSMNTEAFF. The CDR3 nucleotides are TGTGCCATCAAAGGGGGAGGGTACCGTAGCATGAACACTGAAGCTTTCTTT. The rearrangement joins TRBV10-3 to TRBJ1-1; D perhaps matches TRBD1 (6 bases). V lost 7 bases and J lost 0, with 21 bases in between. The germline V gene has CDR1 ENHRY and CDR2 SYGVKD. The CDR3 loop spans 17 amino acids.

The chain carries TRBV5-6 and TRBJ2-4, with D perhaps matching TRBD2 (6 bases). The V end was cut by 2 bases, the J end by 2 bases, with 14 bases between. Germline CDR1 is SGHDT and CDR2 is YYEEEE. The CDR3 runs 16 residues. CDR3 coding DNA: TGTGCCAGCAGCTTAGGGCAGGAGGGGACCAAAAACATTCAGTACTTC. Translating gives CASSLGQEGTKNIQYF.

On this clone itself: At one boundary the junction diverges from the germline segment, which might be a read error. The CDR3 reads CASSLDLRAVF. The CDR3 nucleotides are TGTGCCAGCAGCTTAGATCTACGGGCGGTCTTC. This chain uses TRBV11-2 with TRBJ2-7, with D hard to call. The CDR3 totals 11 residues. The germline V gene has CDR1 SGHAT and CDR2 FQNNGV.

The genes are TRBV28 and TRBJ2-3, with 12 bases aligning to TRBD2. The CDR3 length is 14 residues. Trimming cost V 6 bases and J 5 bases; bases outside gene matches: 3. The germline V gene has CDR1 MDHEN and CDR2 SYDVKM. The CDR3 is CASRAGLAGDTQYF. CDR3 DNA: TGTGCCAGCAGAGCGGGACTAGCGGGAGATACGCAGTATTTT.

J is TRBJ1-2 and V is TRBV4-1; D is unresolved. The germline V gene encodes CDR1 MGHRA and CDR2 YSYEKL. The V gene lost 1 base and the J gene lost 4 bases, with 22 bases spanning the gap. The length of the CDR3 is 18 residues. The CDR3 bases are TGCGCCAGCAGCCAAGGACGAGGTCTGCAGGAAAGACGCTATGGCTACACCTTC. This sequence encodes CASSQGRGLQERRYGYTF.

The chain carries TRBV7-2 and TRBJ1-1, with D unresolved. Germline lookup yields CDR1 SGHTA and CDR2 FQGNSA. V lost 1 base, J lost 0 bases, and 9 bases lay in between. The CDR3 is 15 residues long. The CDR3 DNA is TGTGCCAGCAGCTTAGGGCTAGGAATGAACACTGAAGCTTTCTTT. It specifies CASSLGLGMNTEAFF.

Here the CDR3 reads CAWFRDRARSGANVLTF. The CDR3 DNA reads as TGTGCCTGGTTCCGGGACAGGGCTCGCTCTGGGGCCAACGTCCTGACTTTC. The V call is TRBV30, the J call TRBJ2-6, with 9 positions matching TRBD1. CDR1 and CDR2 (germline): GTSNPN, SVGIG (reference sequence). After removal of 5 bases from V and 0 bases from J, the junction contained 8 bases not matched to a gene. The CDR3 length is 17 residues.